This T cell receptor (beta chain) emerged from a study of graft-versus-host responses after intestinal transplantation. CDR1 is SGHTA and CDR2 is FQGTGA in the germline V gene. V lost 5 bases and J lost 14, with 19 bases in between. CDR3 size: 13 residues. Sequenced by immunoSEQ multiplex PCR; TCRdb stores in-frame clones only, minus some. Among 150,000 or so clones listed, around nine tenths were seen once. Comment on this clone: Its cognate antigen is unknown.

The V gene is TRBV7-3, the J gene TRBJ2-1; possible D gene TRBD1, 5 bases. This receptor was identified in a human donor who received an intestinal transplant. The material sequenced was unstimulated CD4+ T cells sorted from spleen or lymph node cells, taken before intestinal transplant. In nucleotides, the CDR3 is TGTGCCAGCAGCACCGAGCCCGGAGCCAGGGAGTTCTTC. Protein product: CASSTEPGAREFF.